What follows are 12 T cell receptor beta chains derived from one specimen sequenced in a study of cytomegalovirus exposure and HLA in healthy donors. With 60 Vbeta and 13 Jbeta primers, the PCR was carried out. Method: immunoSEQ multiplex PCR; TCRdb's copy keeps in-frame clones and lacks some. The sample yields about 150,000 clones, about four fifths seen once. The sequencing sample was made of PBMCs. The receptors stem from a man aged 25 to 40 in good health.

The chain is built from TRBV18 and TRBJ2-7, with a weak D call TRBD1 (5 bases). The CDR3 extends over 14 amino acids. The V gene's germline CDR1 is KGHSH and CDR2 LQKENI. V gave up 2 bases and J gave up 0 bases, with 8 bases separating them. The CDR3 sequence: CASSPRQSSYEQYF. CDR3 bases: TGTGCCAGCTCACCAAGACAGAGCTCCTACGAGCAGTACTTC.

In its sample, this clone was seen a few times. This sequence joins TRBV28 and TRBJ1-5, with TRBD1 identical over 9 bases. Trimming took 7 bases from V and 5 from J; bases not matched to a gene: 12. Per germline, CDR1 MDHEN and CDR2 SYDVKM. This CDR3 region has 16 residues. The chain's CDR3 is CASNHRGPERDQPQHF. CDR3 nucleotide sequence: TGTGCCAGCAATCACAGGGGGCCCGAGAGGGATCAGCCCCAGCATTTT.

This sequence joins TRBV7-3 and TRBJ2-3; TRBD1 matches at 9 bases. The CDR3 consists of 17 residues. Germline CDR1 reads SGHTA; CDR2 reads FQGTGA. After removal of 2 bases from V and 7 bases from J, the junction contained 13 bases not matched to a gene. CDR3 in amino acids: CASSLRGSTGGMNTQYF. The CDR3 DNA is TGTGCCAGCAGCTTACGGGGATCGACAGGGGGTATGAATACGCAGTATTTT. The complete variable domain, with remaining parts taken from reference TRBV7-3 and TRBJ2-3, reads GAGVSQTPSNKVTEKGKYVELRCDPISGHTALYWYRQSLGQGPEFLIYFQGTGAADDSGLPNDRFFAVRPEGSVSTLKIQRTERGDSAVYLCASSLRGSTGGMNTQYFGPGTRLTVL.

V gene TRBV30 combines with J gene TRBJ1-2, with unresolved D. V dropped 3 bases and J dropped 7 bases, with 6 bases sitting between them. The CDR3 spans 10 residues. Germline lookup yields CDR1 GTSNPN and CDR2 SVGIG (reference sequence). CDR3 sequence: CAWRESGYTF. For the CDR3, the DNA is TGTGCCTGGAGGGAGAGTGGCTACACCTTC.

In this sample, this clone turned up a few times. The V and J genes are TRBV5-6 and TRBJ2-2; D ambiguous. The CDR3 totals 15 residues. Germline values: CDR1 SGHDT, CDR2 YYEEEE. V shed 0 bases and J shed 6 bases, with 12 bases lying between them. CDR3 sequence reads: CASSLDRTVPGELFF. The CDR3 nucleotides are TGTGCCAGCAGCTTGGACCGAACAGTCCCCGGGGAGCTGTTTTTT. Variable domain in full (rest from reference TRBV5-6 and TRBJ2-2): DAGVTQSPTHLIKTRGQQVTLRCSPKSGHDTVSWYQQALGQGPQFIFQYYEEEERQRGNFPDRFSGHQFPNYSSELNVNALLLGDSALYLCASSLDRTVPGELFFGEGSRLTVL.

This clone appeared once. Here the CDR3 reads CASSYDTRLGVDEQFF. The CDR3 nucleotides read TGTGCCAGCAGTTACGACACTAGGTTAGGAGTCGATGAGCAGTTCTTC. The V call is TRBV6-5, the J call TRBJ2-1; TRBD2 might be the D (5 bases). V was clipped by 2 bases and J by 8 bases, with 19 bases between them. The germline V gene has CDR1 MNHEY and CDR2 SVGAGI. This CDR3 is built from 16 residues.

This clone has just a few counts. This specimen includes other DNA sequences encoding the same CDR3. The chain joins TRBV6-4 to TRBJ2-2; D is perhaps TRBD1 (5 bases). CDR3 length: 14 residues. Trimming pared 8 bases from V and 1 base from J, leaving 11 bases between. The germline V gene has CDR1 MRHNA and CDR2 SNTAGT. The CDR3 loop is CASSRAGNTGELFF. DNA of the CDR3: TGTGCCAGCTCCAGGGCAGGGAACACCGGGGAGCTGTTTTTT.

The gene calls are TRBV18 and TRBJ2-2; TRBD1 matches 9 bases. Trimming cost V 2 bases and J 4 bases; bases outside gene matches: 5. The CDR3 has 16 amino acids. Germline V CDR1 and CDR2: KGHSH, LQKENI. The CDR3 is CASSPAGQGSTGELFF. In nucleotides, the CDR3 is TGTGCCAGCTCACCAGCGGGACAGGGAAGCACCGGGGAGCTGTTTTTT.

The chain links TRBV2 to TRBJ2-5; D not certain. CDR1 and CDR2 from the germline V gene are SNHLY and FYNNEI. This CDR3 has 13 residues. V was trimmed by 11 bases and J by 5 bases, leaving 18 bases between them. CDR3 in DNA: TGTGCCTGCTCATCCCTCTGGGCCGAGACCCAGTACTTC. It yields the protein CACSSLWAETQYF.

This clone appeared a few times. The chain recombines TRBV28 with TRBJ2-5; D may be TRBD1 (6 bases). Trimming took off 3 bases at V and 5 bases at J, with 10 bases between the two ends. The length of the CDR3 is 13 residues. Germline CDR1 and CDR2: MDHEN and SYDVKM. CDR3 protein: CASSFEGEETQYF. The CDR3 bases are TGTGCCAGCAGTTTCGAGGGGGAGGAGACCCAGTACTTC.

The rearrangement links TRBV6-5 to TRBJ2-2; no firm D call. V dropped 5 bases and J dropped 6 bases, with 10 bases sitting between them. The length of the CDR3 is 13 residues. CDR1 and CDR2 from the germline V gene are MNHEY and SVGAGI. The CDR3 DNA reads TGTGCCAGCAGTCTACCCCCCTCCGGGGAGCTGTTTTTT. It encodes CASSLPPSGELFF.

For the CDR3, the DNA is TGTGCCAGTAACTTCCAGGGGGCCGACAATCAGCCCCAGCATTTT. Translation: CASNFQGADNQPQHF. The chain carries TRBV19 and TRBJ1-5, with 8 bases that match TRBD1. Germline V gene lookup returns CDR1 LNHDA and CDR2 SQIVND (reference sequence). With V trimmed by 7 bases and J by 3 bases, 8 bases remained unmatched. This CDR3 has 15 residues.